A selection of T cell receptor beta chains follows, all from one sample in a study of cytomegalovirus exposure and HLA in healthy donors. The method was immunoSEQ multiplex PCR; TCRdb's version includes in-frame clones alone and lacks a portion of them. The repertoire holds roughly 180,000 clones, about 82% seen once, with approximately 2.1% in the top ten. The sequenced sample was PBMCs. Source of these receptors: a woman younger than 45 in good health and CMV-seronegative. CDR3s include the opening cysteine and the closing phenylalanine or tryptophan. The D gene is left open where the match is weak. Only part of the rows carry a size: once, few, many, or a class if the clone is expanded.

D gene: TRBD2
J gene: TRBJ2-5
V gene: TRBV16
clone size: .
CDR3 protein: CASSLWGGAETQYF
CDR3 DNA: TGTGCCAGCAGCCTTTGGGGAGGGGCAGAGACCCAGTACTTC

D gene: .
J gene: TRBJ1-2
V gene: TRBV19
clone size: .
CDR3 protein: CASSLTVEGYTF
CDR3 DNA: TGTGCCAGTAGTTTGACAGTTGAGGGCTACACCTTC

D gene: .
J gene: TRBJ1-1
V gene: TRBV5-1
clone size: few
CDR3 protein: CASSLGGSPRATEAFF
CDR3 DNA: TGCGCCAGCAGCTTGGGTGGGTCTCCCAGGGCCACTGAAGCTTTCTTT

D gene: .
J gene: TRBJ1-2
V gene: TRBV2
clone size: .
CDR3 protein: CASTPGGGYYGYTF
CDR3 DNA: TGTGCCAGCACCCCCGGCGGGGGCTACTATGGCTACACCTTC

D gene: TRBD1
J gene: TRBJ1-2
V gene: TRBV5-1
clone size: .
CDR3 protein: CASSPGQGVAYGYTF
CDR3 DNA: TGCGCCAGCAGCCCGGGACAGGGGGTCGCCTATGGCTACACCTTC

D gene: .
J gene: TRBJ1-5
V gene: TRBV7-8
clone size: .
CDR3 protein: CASRSGYGPQHF
CDR3 DNA: TGTGCCAGCCGATCAGGGTATGGGCCCCAGCATTTT

D gene: TRBD2
J gene: TRBJ2-7
V gene: TRBV5-5
clone size: .
CDR3 protein: CASSSIAGGRLEQYF
CDR3 DNA: TGTGCCAGCAGCTCCATAGCGGGGGGGCGACTCGAGCAGTACTTC

D gene: TRBD2
J gene: TRBJ2-7
V gene: TRBV5-1
clone size: .
CDR3 protein: CASSHGTSGAESYEQYF
CDR3 DNA: TGCGCCAGCAGCCACGGGACTAGCGGGGCTGAATCCTACGAGCAGTACTTC

D gene: .
J gene: TRBJ1-5
V gene: TRBV29-1
clone size: .
CDR3 protein: CSVGQDNQPQHF
CDR3 DNA: TGCAGCGTTGGACAGGACAATCAGCCCCAGCATTTT

D gene: .
J gene: TRBJ1-2
V gene: TRBV30
clone size: .
CDR3 protein: CAWNEGSGAYGYTF
CDR3 DNA: TGTGCCTGGAATGAGGGTTCCGGAGCCTATGGCTACACCTTC

D gene: TRBD2
J gene: TRBJ2-5
V gene: TRBV11-2
clone size: .
CDR3 protein: CASSSWAGGRETQYF
CDR3 DNA: TGTGCCAGCAGCTCTTGGGCGGGGGGGCGAGAGACCCAGTACTTC

D gene: .
J gene: TRBJ1-1
V gene: TRBV29-1
clone size: .
CDR3 protein: CSVEGRAWNTEAFF
CDR3 DNA: TGCAGCGTTGAAGGCAGGGCTTGGAACACTGAAGCTTTCTTT

D gene: .
J gene: TRBJ1-2
V gene: TRBV2
clone size: .
CDR3 protein: CASKYGGLRGYTF
CDR3 DNA: TGTGCCAGCAAGTACGGGGGGCTGCGGGGCTACACCTTC

D gene: .
J gene: TRBJ2-5
V gene: TRBV5-1
clone size: .
CDR3 protein: CASSLVPGKEETQYF
CDR3 DNA: TGCGCCAGCAGCTTGGTCCCAGGGAAAGAAGAGACCCAGTACTTC

D gene: .
J gene: TRBJ1-1
V gene: TRBV2
clone size: .
CDR3 protein: CASTRRSTEAFF
CDR3 DNA: TGTGCCAGCACGAGACGGAGCACTGAAGCTTTCTTT

D gene: .
J gene: TRBJ2-3
V gene: TRBV5-6
clone size: .
CDR3 protein: CASSLLAGVGDTQYF
CDR3 DNA: TGTGCCAGCAGCTTGCTGGCAGGGGTTGGAGATACGCAGTATTTT

D gene: .
J gene: TRBJ1-6
V gene: TRBV27
clone size: .
CDR3 protein: CASSLSVERYNSPLHF
CDR3 DNA: TGTGCCAGCAGTTTATCAGTCGAGCGATATAATTCACCCCTCCACTTT

D gene: .
J gene: TRBJ1-1
V gene: TRBV18
clone size: .
CDR3 protein: CASSAKQGQNTEAFF
CDR3 DNA: TGTGCCAGCTCAGCAAAACAGGGTCAAAACACTGAAGCTTTCTTT

D gene: TRBD2
J gene: TRBJ2-3
V gene: TRBV5-1
clone size: .
CDR3 protein: CASSHVLGGTRTDTQYF
CDR3 DNA: TGCGCCAGCAGCCACGTTTTGGGGGGGACGCGCACAGATACGCAGTATTTT

D gene: .
J gene: TRBJ2-7
V gene: TRBV27
clone size: once
CDR3 protein: CASSSHPSTGRGDEQYF
CDR3 DNA: TGTGCCAGCAGTTCCCACCCGTCGACAGGCCGGGGCGACGAGCAGTACTTC

D gene: .
J gene: TRBJ2-5
V gene: TRBV15
clone size: .
CDR3 protein: CATSTWDAEGEETQYF
CDR3 DNA: TGTGCCACCAGCACCTGGGACGCCGAGGGGGAAGAGACCCAGTACTTC

D gene: .
J gene: TRBJ1-1
V gene: TRBV11-2
clone size: .
CDR3 protein: CASSFGATRMNTEAFF
CDR3 DNA: TGTGCCAGCAGCTTTGGGGCGACAAGAATGAACACTGAAGCTTTCTTT

D gene: TRBD2
J gene: TRBJ2-3
V gene: TRBV5-4
clone size: .
CDR3 protein: CASSRKRGGRTDTQYF
CDR3 DNA: TGTGCCAGCAGCAGAAAGCGGGGGGGTCGCACAGATACGCAGTATTTT

D gene: .
J gene: TRBJ2-2
V gene: TRBV9
clone size: many
CDR3 protein: CASSVSTGELFF
CDR3 DNA: TGTGCCAGCAGCGTATCGACCGGGGAGCTGTTTTTT

D gene: .
J gene: TRBJ2-1
V gene: TRBV27
clone size: .
CDR3 protein: CASGITGYNEQFF
CDR3 DNA: TGTGCCAGCGGTATCACAGGCTACAATGAGCAGTTCTTC

D gene: TRBD1
J gene: TRBJ1-2
V gene: TRBV18
clone size: .
CDR3 protein: CASSPRGTDGYTF
CDR3 DNA: TGTGCCAGCTCACCACGCGGGACAGATGGCTACACCTTC

D gene: .
J gene: TRBJ1-1
V gene: TRBV7-9
clone size: .
CDR3 protein: CASSPLATVGTEAFF
CDR3 DNA: TGTGCCAGCAGCCCCTTGGCGACAGTCGGCACTGAAGCTTTCTTT

D gene: .
J gene: TRBJ1-2
V gene: TRBV15
clone size: .
CDR3 protein: CATSRAGVGYTF
CDR3 DNA: TGTGCCACCAGCAGAGCGGGGGTCGGCTACACCTTC

D gene: TRBD1
J gene: TRBJ1-4
V gene: TRBV5-6
clone size: .
CDR3 protein: CASSLGQGIGKLFF
CDR3 DNA: TGTGCCAGCAGCTTGGGACAGGGGATTGGAAAACTGTTTTTT

D gene: TRBD1
J gene: TRBJ2-3
V gene: TRBV29-1
clone size: .
CDR3 protein: CSVTQGADTQYF
CDR3 DNA: TGCAGCGTTACCCAGGGGGCAGATACGCAGTATTTT

D gene: TRBD2
J gene: TRBJ2-1
V gene: TRBV5-1
clone size: .
CDR3 protein: CASSAAGGLYNEQFF
CDR3 DNA: TGCGCCAGCAGCGCAGCGGGGGGGCTATACAATGAGCAGTTCTTC

D gene: TRBD1
J gene: TRBJ1-1
V gene: TRBV4-3
clone size: .
CDR3 protein: CASSSGTGAKVTEAFF
CDR3 DNA: TGCGCCAGCAGCTCCGGGACAGGGGCCAAGGTCACTGAAGCTTTCTTT

D gene: .
J gene: TRBJ1-4
V gene: TRBV19
clone size: .
CDR3 protein: CASSRQTTNEKLFF
CDR3 DNA: TGTGCCAGTAGTAGACAGACAACTAATGAAAAACTGTTTTTT

D gene: .
J gene: TRBJ2-1
V gene: TRBV6-5
clone size: .
CDR3 protein: CASSPSPGQEFF
CDR3 DNA: TGTGCCAGCAGTCCCTCCCCTGGTCAGGAGTTCTTC

D gene: TRBD2
J gene: TRBJ2-5
V gene: TRBV7-2
clone size: few
CDR3 protein: CASSLPFRLAGGQETQYF
CDR3 DNA: TGTGCCAGCAGTCTGCCCTTTCGACTAGCGGGGGGTCAAGAGACCCAGTACTTC

D gene: TRBD1
J gene: TRBJ1-1
V gene: TRBV6-6
clone size: few
CDR3 protein: CASSLRTGSEAFF
CDR3 DNA: TGTGCCAGCAGCTTACGGACAGGGTCTGAAGCTTTCTTT

D gene: .
J gene: TRBJ1-6
V gene: TRBV2
clone size: .
CDR3 protein: CASSWTENSPLHF
CDR3 DNA: TGTGCCAGCAGCTGGACAGAGAATTCACCCCTCCACTTT

D gene: TRBD1
J gene: TRBJ2-7
V gene: TRBV4-1
clone size: once
CDR3 protein: CASSPGQGVFLEQYF
CDR3 DNA: TGCGCCAGCAGCCCCGGACAGGGGGTATTTTTGGAGCAGTACTTC

D gene: TRBD1
J gene: TRBJ2-5
V gene: TRBV5-6
clone size: .
CDR3 protein: CASSLRTGSIFGETQYF
CDR3 DNA: TGTGCCAGCAGCCTTAGGACAGGGTCGATATTCGGAGAGACCCAGTACTTC

D gene: .
J gene: TRBJ1-1
V gene: TRBV28
clone size: .
CDR3 protein: CASQGTTNTEAFF
CDR3 DNA: TGTGCCAGCCAGGGGACAACGAACACTGAAGCTTTCTTT

D gene: TRBD2
J gene: TRBJ2-7
V gene: TRBV2
clone size: .
CDR3 protein: CASSENPTSGAYEQYF
CDR3 DNA: TGTGCCAGCAGTGAAAACCCGACTAGCGGGGCCTACGAGCAGTACTTC

D gene: .
J gene: TRBJ2-7
V gene: TRBV5-1
clone size: .
CDR3 protein: CASSSHRQAPYEQYF
CDR3 DNA: TGCGCCAGCAGCTCCCACAGACAGGCCCCCTACGAGCAGTACTTC

D gene: TRBD2
J gene: TRBJ2-3
V gene: TRBV5-1
clone size: once
CDR3 protein: CASSAGTSGTDTQYF
CDR3 DNA: TGCGCCAGCAGCGCCGGGACTAGCGGCACAGATACGCAGTATTTT

D gene: TRBD2
J gene: TRBJ2-3
V gene: TRBV19
clone size: few
CDR3 protein: CASKLAGEGMNTQYF
CDR3 DNA: TGTGCCAGTAAATTAGCGGGGGAGGGGATGAATACGCAGTATTTT

D gene: TRBD2
J gene: TRBJ2-5
V gene: TRBV7-2
clone size: few
CDR3 protein: CASSPGLSGGQETQYF
CDR3 DNA: TGTGCCAGCAGCCCAGGACTCAGCGGGGGCCAAGAGACCCAGTACTTC

D gene: TRBD1
J gene: TRBJ2-7
V gene: TRBV6-6
clone size: .
CDR3 protein: CASSYEGQGYEQYF
CDR3 DNA: TGTGCCAGCAGTTACGAGGGACAGGGGTACGAGCAGTACTTC

D gene: TRBD2
J gene: TRBJ2-1
V gene: TRBV6-4
clone size: .
CDR3 protein: CASSQSGGTYNEQFF
CDR3 DNA: TGTGCCAGCAGCCAATCGGGGGGGACGTACAATGAGCAGTTCTTC

D gene: TRBD1
J gene: TRBJ2-4
V gene: TRBV18
clone size: .
CDR3 protein: CASSPGTGVAKNIQYF
CDR3 DNA: TGTGCCAGCTCACCTGGCACAGGGGTAGCCAAAAACATTCAGTACTTC

D gene: .
J gene: TRBJ2-2
V gene: TRBV5-1
clone size: .
CDR3 protein: CASSLLTSRANTGELFF
CDR3 DNA: TGCGCCAGCAGCTTGTTAACGTCAAGAGCGAACACCGGGGAGCTGTTTTTT

D gene: TRBD1
J gene: TRBJ2-1
V gene: TRBV6-6
clone size: .
CDR3 protein: CASSGTGANEQFF
CDR3 DNA: TGTGCCAGCAGTGGGACAGGAGCCAATGAGCAGTTCTTC

D gene: TRBD1
J gene: TRBJ1-2
V gene: TRBV6-5
clone size: many
CDR3 protein: CASSYSEQGGYGYTF
CDR3 DNA: TGTGCCAGCAGTTATTCGGAACAGGGGGGCTATGGCTACACCTTC

D gene: .
J gene: TRBJ1-6
V gene: TRBV10-2
clone size: .
CDR3 protein: CASSEDSNSPLHF
CDR3 DNA: TGCGCCAGCAGTGAGGACAGCAATTCACCCCTCCACTTT